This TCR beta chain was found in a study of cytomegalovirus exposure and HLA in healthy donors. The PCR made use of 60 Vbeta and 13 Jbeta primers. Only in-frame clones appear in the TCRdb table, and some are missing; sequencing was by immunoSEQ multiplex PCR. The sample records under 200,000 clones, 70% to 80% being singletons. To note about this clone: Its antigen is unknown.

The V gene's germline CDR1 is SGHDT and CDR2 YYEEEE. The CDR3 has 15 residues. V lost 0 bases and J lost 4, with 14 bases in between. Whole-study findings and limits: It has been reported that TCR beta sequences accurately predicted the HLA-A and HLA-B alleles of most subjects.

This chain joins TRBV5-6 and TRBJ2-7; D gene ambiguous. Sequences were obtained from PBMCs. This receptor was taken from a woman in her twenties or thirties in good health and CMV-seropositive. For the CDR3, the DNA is TGTGCCAGCAGCTTGGGGGCAGGCGATATTTACGAGCAGTACTTC. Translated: CASSLGAGDIYEQYF.